This entry is about one TCR beta chain. The target antigen is unknown. The assay was immunoSEQ multiplex PCR, and TCRdb's table has in-frame clones only and misses some. The table shows 160,000 or so clones, with about nine tenths occurring only once. This specimen comes from a study of radiation and T cells in renal cell carcinoma. The study's findings and limits: From baseline, blood top tumor clonotypes peaked at 2 weeks post-radiation.

The sample's time point: blood 2 weeks post-SBRT. Treatment in this sample: 15 Gy SBRT to primary tumor, nephrectomy 4 weeks later. The germline V gene has CDR1 LNHNV and CDR2 YYDKDF (reference sequence). The CDR3 is 15 amino acids. The V and J ends lost 4 bases and 6 bases respectively, with 13 bases between them. This TCR was sampled from a woman in her fifties or sixties with renal cell carcinoma. The chain couples TRBV15 to TRBJ1-6; no firm D call. This sample comprised blood, obtained from a patient whose treatment included radiotherapy and nephrectomy. This CDR3 reads CATSKTPGSNSPLHF. The DNA of the CDR3 is TGTGCCACCAGCAAAACACCGGGATCTAATTCACCCCTCCACTTT.